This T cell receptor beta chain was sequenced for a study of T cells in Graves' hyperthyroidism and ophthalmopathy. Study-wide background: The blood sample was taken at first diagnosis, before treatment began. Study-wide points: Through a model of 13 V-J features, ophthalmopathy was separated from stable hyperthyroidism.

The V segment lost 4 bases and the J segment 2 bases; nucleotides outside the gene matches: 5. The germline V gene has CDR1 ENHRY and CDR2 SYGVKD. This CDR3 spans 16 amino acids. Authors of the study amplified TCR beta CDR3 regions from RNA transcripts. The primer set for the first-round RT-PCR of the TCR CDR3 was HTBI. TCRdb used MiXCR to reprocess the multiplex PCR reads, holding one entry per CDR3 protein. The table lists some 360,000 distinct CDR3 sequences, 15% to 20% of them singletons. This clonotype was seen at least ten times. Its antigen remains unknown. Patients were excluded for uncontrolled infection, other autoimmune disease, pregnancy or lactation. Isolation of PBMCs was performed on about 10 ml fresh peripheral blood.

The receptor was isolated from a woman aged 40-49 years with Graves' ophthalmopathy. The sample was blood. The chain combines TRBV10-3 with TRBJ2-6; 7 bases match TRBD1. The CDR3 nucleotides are TGTGCCATCAGTGGCAGACAGGGACCTGGGGCCAACGTCCTGACTTTC. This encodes CAISGRQGPGANVLTF.